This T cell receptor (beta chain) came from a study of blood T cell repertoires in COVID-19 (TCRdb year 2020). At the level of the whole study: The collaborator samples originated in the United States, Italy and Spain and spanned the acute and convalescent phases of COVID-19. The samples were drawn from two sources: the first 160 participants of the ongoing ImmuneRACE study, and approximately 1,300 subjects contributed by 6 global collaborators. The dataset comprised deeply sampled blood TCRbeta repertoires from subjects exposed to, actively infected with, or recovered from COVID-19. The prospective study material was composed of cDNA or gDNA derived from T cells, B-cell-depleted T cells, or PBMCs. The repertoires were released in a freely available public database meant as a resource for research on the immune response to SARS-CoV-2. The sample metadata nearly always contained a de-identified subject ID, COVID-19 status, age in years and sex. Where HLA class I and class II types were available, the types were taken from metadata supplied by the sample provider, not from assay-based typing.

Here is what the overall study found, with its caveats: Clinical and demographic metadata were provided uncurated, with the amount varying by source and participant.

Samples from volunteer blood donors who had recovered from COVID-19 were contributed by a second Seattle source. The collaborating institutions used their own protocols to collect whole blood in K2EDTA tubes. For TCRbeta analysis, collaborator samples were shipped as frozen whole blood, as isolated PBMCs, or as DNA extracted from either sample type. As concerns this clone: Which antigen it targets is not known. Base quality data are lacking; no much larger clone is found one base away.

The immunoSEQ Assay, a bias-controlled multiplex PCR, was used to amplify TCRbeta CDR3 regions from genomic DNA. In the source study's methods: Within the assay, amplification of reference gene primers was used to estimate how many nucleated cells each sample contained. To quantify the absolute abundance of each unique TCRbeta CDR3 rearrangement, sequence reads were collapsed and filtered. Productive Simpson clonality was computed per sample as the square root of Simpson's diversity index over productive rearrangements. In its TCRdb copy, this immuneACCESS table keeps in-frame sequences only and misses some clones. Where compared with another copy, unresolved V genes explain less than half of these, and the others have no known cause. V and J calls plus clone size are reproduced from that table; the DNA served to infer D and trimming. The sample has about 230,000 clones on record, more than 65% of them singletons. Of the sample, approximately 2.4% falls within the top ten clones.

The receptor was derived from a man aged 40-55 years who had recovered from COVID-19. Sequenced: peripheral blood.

The bases read TGTGCCAGCAGCTTAGAAACAGGGGGGATATATGAGCAGTTCTTC. This translates into CASSLETGGIYEQFF. The sequence joins TRBV11-2 to TRBJ2-1; TRBD1 agrees with 8 junctional bases. CDR1 SGHAT and CDR2 FQNNGV are derived from the germline V gene. There are 15 amino acids in the CDR3, from cysteine to phenylalanine inclusive. Just the 45-base CDR3 DNA is kept, in frame starting at base 1. Germline trimming: 0 bases from V, 8 bases from J; junction bases outside gene matches: 6.